The 7 T cell receptor beta chains below were found in one sample sequenced in a study of T cell clonality in common variable immunodeficiency. Profiling relied on immunoSEQ multiplex PCR, and the TCRdb table lists in-frame clones only, not all of them. The sample includes some 64,000 clones, none of them occurring once. The sample comprised peripheral blood mononuclear cells. The source of these receptors is a person aged 18-70 years in good health.

This clone was observed many times. Read sequence stops 3 residues before the CDR3 end, and the germline J gene provides the missing end. V gene TRBV19 combines with J gene TRBJ1-1; D unclear. The CDR3 runs to 14 residues. CDR1 and CDR2 (germline): LNHDA, SQIVND (reference sequence). V dropped 1 base and J dropped 1 base, with 7 bases sitting between them. This chain's CDR3 is CASSIVGGNTEAFF. CDR3 bases read: TGTGCCAGTAGTATAGTTGGCGGGAACACTGAA.

This clone was detected many times. The read ends 3 residues shy of where the CDR3 ends; the end is completed using the germline J gene. V is TRBV27 and J is TRBJ2-7, with 7 bases fitting TRBD2. Trimming removed 0 bases from V and 3 bases from J; junction bases left unmatched: 5. The CDR3 sequence is 15 residues long. The germline gives CDR1 MNHEY, CDR2 SMNVEV (reference sequence). The CDR3 is CASSLSVGDYYEQYF. The DNA read from the CDR3 is TGTGCCAGCAGTTTATCTGTCGGGGACTACTACGAG.

This clone appeared many times. The read halts 3 residues ahead of the CDR3 end, with the missing end drawn from the germline J gene. The rearrangement joins TRBV2 to TRBJ2-7; possible D gene TRBD1, 5 bases. CDR1 and CDR2 from the germline V gene are SNHLY and FYNNEI. V dropped 3 bases and J dropped 5 bases, with 17 bases sitting between them. This CDR3 region has 15 residues. The CDR3 region is CASSDSGTVDNEQYF. CDR3 DNA (partial): TGTGCCAGCAGTGATAGTGGAACGGTGGACAACGAG.

This clone was picked up many times. The read ends 3 residues before the CDR3 terminus; that terminus is restored from the germline J gene. The chain uses TRBV7-3 and TRBJ1-1; 7 nucleotides align to TRBD1. This CDR3 comprises 13 residues. Trimming at V came to 5 bases and at J to 6 bases, leaving 6 bases not matched to a gene. CDR1 and CDR2 (germline): SGHTA, FQGTGA. The CDR3 here is CASSLSGGAEAFF. The sequenced CDR3 bases are TGTGCCAGCAGCCTATCAGGGGGTGCTGAA.

This clone has ten or more counts. The CDR3 goes on 3 residues after the read ends, and that part is filled in from the germline J gene. The chain combines TRBV6-2 or TRBV6-3 with TRBJ1-3; TRBD1 matches at 8 bases. Germline assignment: CDR1 MNHEY and CDR2 SVGEGT. The CDR3 spans 15 residues. V lost 7 bases, J lost 0 bases, and 5 bases stayed unmatched. Incomplete CDR3 DNA: TGTGCCAGCACCCGGGACAGGAGCTCTGGAAACACC. Protein product: CASTRDRSSGNT. The CDR3 in its entirety is CASTRDRSSGNTIYF.

This clone was seen at least ten times. The read is 3 residues too short to cover the CDR3 end, so that end is filled in from the germline J gene. This chain connects TRBV4-1 to TRBJ2-7, with a weak D call TRBD1 (6 bases). This CDR3 has 15 residues. From germline, CDR1 is MGHRA and CDR2 YSYEKL. V dropped 0 bases and J dropped 4 bases, with 13 bases sitting between them. The sequenced CDR3 bases are TGCGCCAGCAGCCAAGATTACAGGGAAAGATACGAG. Protein sequence: CASSQDYRERYE. In full, the CDR3 is CASSQDYRERYEQYF.

Many counts were recorded for this clone. Read sequence stops 3 residues before the CDR3 end, and the germline J gene provides the missing end. The chain links TRBV19 to TRBJ2-1; 11 bases line up with TRBD2. This CDR3 spans 16 amino acids. V shed 4 bases and J 6 bases; nucleotides not matched to a gene: 8. CDR1 is LNHDA, CDR2 SQIVND, per germline (reference sequence). CDR3 amino acids: CASSTVAGGVFNEQFF. The sequenced CDR3 bases are TGTGCCAGTAGTACAGTAGCGGGAGGGGTTTTCAATGAG.